A single sample gave rise to the 29 T cell receptor beta chains below, sequenced in a study of T cell repertoires in cytomegalovirus infection. TCRdb redid the calling of the reads with MiXCR, one entry per CDR3 protein. This repertoire shows approximately 260,000 distinct CDR3 sequences, 22% found once; its top ten account for approximately 19%. These receptors' antigens are unknown. Here the sequenced sample was cultured PBMCs, taken from culture after CMV antigen stimulation. The source is a human donor in good health (CMV status not recorded). Some clones in this sample may be carry-over from other donors' samples.

This clonotype was seen a few times. V is TRBV9 and J is TRBJ2-5, with 11 bases aligning to TRBD1. With V trimmed by 3 bases and J by 2 bases, 6 bases remained unmatched. CDR3 length equals 16 residues. Germline V lookup: CDR1 SGDLS, CDR2 YYNGEE. CDR3 protein: CASSARDRGGQETQYF. The CDR3 DNA reads TGTGCCAGCAGCGCCAGGGACAGGGGGGGACAAGAGACCCAGTACTTC.

The genes are TRBV28 and TRBJ2-7; 9 bases align to TRBD1. V lost 6 bases to trimming and J lost 2 bases; unmatched junction nucleotides: 5. CDR1 and CDR2 (germline): MDHEN, SYDVKM. This CDR3 is built from 14 residues. CDR3 DNA sequence: TGTGCCAGCAGCGTCGGGACAGGGACCTACGAGCAGTACTTC. Its protein product is CASSVGTGTYEQYF.

This clonotype was counted only a few times. The chain carries TRBV30 and TRBJ1-2; no definite D call. The length of the CDR3 is 13 residues. The V end lost 2 bases, the J end lost 0 bases, and 7 bases lay between the germline ends. Germline-derived CDR1 and CDR2 are GTSNPN and SVGIG (reference sequence). The CDR3 DNA reads as TGTGCCTGGAGTAGGCAGTCTAACTATGGCTACACCTTC. Protein sequence: CAWSRQSNYGYTF.

This clonotype has a count of ten or more. The V call is TRBV7-2, the J call TRBJ2-1; 9 bases agree with TRBD2. Germline lookup yields CDR1 SGHTA and CDR2 FQGNSA. V gave up 6 bases and J gave up 0 bases; unmatched junction bases: 6. The CDR3 sequence is 16 residues long. The CDR3 reads CASSSSGRSSYNEQFF. The CDR3 bases are TGTGCCAGCAGTTCAAGCGGGAGGAGCTCCTACAATGAGCAGTTCTTC.

The chain has TRBV15 and TRBJ1-2; no clear D. CDR1 and CDR2 from the germline V gene are LNHNV and YYDKDF (reference sequence). The CDR3 runs 14 residues. The V and J ends lost 1 base and 4 bases respectively, with 10 bases between them. The CDR3 reads CATSRGGLGYGYTF. CDR3 DNA: TGTGCCACCAGCAGAGGAGGGTTGGGCTATGGCTACACCTTC.

Only a few counts were recorded for this clonotype. The V and J genes are TRBV19 and TRBJ2-1; 8 bases fit TRBD2. After removal of 10 bases from V and 9 bases from J, the junction contained 17 bases not matched to a gene. The germline gives CDR1 LNHDA, CDR2 SQIVND (reference sequence). The length of the CDR3 is 15 residues. The CDR3 DNA follows: TGTGCCACTGCCCACCGGGGGGGGGACGCGAGTGAGCAGTTCTTC. Translated, it gives CATAHRGGDASEQFF.

This clonotype has a handful of counts. The rearrangement uses TRBV7-6 and TRBJ1-1; no firm D call. Trimming removed 1 base from V and 6 bases from J, with 12 bases in between. The CDR3 runs 14 residues. The V gene's germline CDR1 is SGHVS and CDR2 FNYEAQ. The CDR3 loop reads CASSLVVPTAEAFF. DNA of the CDR3: TGTGCCAGCAGCTTAGTGGTTCCGACTGCTGAAGCTTTCTTT. The whole variable domain, remainder taken from reference TRBV7-6 and TRBJ1-1, is GAGVSQSPRYKVTKRGQDVALRCDPISGHVSLYWYRQALGQGPEFLTYFNYEAQQDKSGLPNDRFSAERPEGSISTLTIQRTEQRDSAMYRCASSLVVPTAEAFFGQGTRLTVV.

As to this clonotype: A much larger clone lies a single base off, so this may be a read error. The chain joins TRBV7-2 to TRBJ2-3; weak D call: TRBD1 (5 bases). Trimming left V 4 bases short and J 4 bases short, with 9 bases between. The CDR3 extends over 13 amino acids. Looked up from germline, CDR1 is SGHTA and CDR2 is FQGNSA. CDR3 in DNA: TGTGCCAGCAGCTCCGACAGCGCAGATACGCAGTATTTT. Encoded protein: CASSSDSADTQYF.

This clonotype has ten or more counts. The rearrangement links TRBV7-2 to TRBJ2-5; D remains unclear. Germline lookup yields CDR1 SGHTA and CDR2 FQGNSA. V lost 5 bases, J lost 2 bases, and 21 bases lay in between. The CDR3 covers 17 residues. The CDR3 nucleotides are TGTGCCAGCAGCCGGAGCCGGAAAGCTAAGATACAAGAGACCCAGTACTTC. Translating gives CASSRSRKAKIQETQYF.

This clonotype occurred many times. The V gene is TRBV9, the J gene TRBJ2-2, with no clear D. The germline V gene has CDR1 SGDLS and CDR2 YYNGEE. The CDR3 is 13 residues long. With 0 bases removed from V and 4 bases from J, the gap between germline ends came to 4 bases. Here the CDR3 reads CASSVDPTGELFF. In DNA form, the CDR3 reads TGTGCCAGCAGCGTAGATCCCACCGGGGAGCTGTTTTTT.

Many counts were recorded for this clonotype. The chain carries TRBV7-6 and TRBJ2-3, with 9 bases matching TRBD2. From germline, CDR1 is SGHVS and CDR2 FNYEAQ. This CDR3 is built from 17 residues. With 5 bases clipped from V and 1 base from J, the junction kept 10 bases outside the gene matches. In DNA form, the CDR3 reads TGTGCCAGCAGCGTACGACTAGCGGAAGGGGGCACAGATACGCAGTATTTT. Protein sequence: CASSVRLAEGGTDTQYF. Filled out from reference TRBV7-6 and TRBJ2-3, the complete variable domain reads GAGVSQSPRYKVTKRGQDVALRCDPISGHVSLYWYRQALGQGPEFLTYFNYEAQQDKSGLPNDRFSAERPEGSISTLTIQRTEQRDSAMYRCASSVRLAEGGTDTQYFGPGTRLTVL.

This clonotype was recorded at least ten times. The chain links TRBV19 to TRBJ1-1; no firm D call. Germline V CDR1 and CDR2: LNHDA, SQIVND (reference sequence). V dropped 7 bases and J dropped 3 bases, with 6 bases sitting between them. The CDR3 runs to 11 residues. The CDR3 DNA follows: TGTGCCAGTAAAATGGACACTGAAGCTTTCTTT. Protein product: CASKMDTEAFF. The full variable domain, rest sourced from reference TRBV19 and TRBJ1-1, is DGGITQSPKYLFRKEGQNVTLSCEQNLNHDAMYWYRQDPGQGLRLIYYSQIVNDFQKGDIAEGYSVSREKKESFPLTVTSAQKNPTAFYLCASKMDTEAFFGQGTRLTVV.

The sample holds many counts of this clonotype. The rearrangement joins TRBV28 to TRBJ1-5, with TRBD1 matching over 7 bases. In germline, CDR1 is MDHEN, CDR2 SYDVKM. Unmatched junction bases numbered 17, after V lost 5 bases and J lost 4 bases. This CDR3 region has 18 residues. CDR3 residues: CASSRQRLGTESNQPQHF. CDR3 sequence (DNA): TGTGCCAGCAGTAGACAAAGACTCGGGACAGAGTCAAATCAGCCCCAGCATTTT.

This clonotype has only one observation. The chain uses TRBV27 and TRBJ2-1; D ambiguous. Looked up from germline, CDR1 is MNHEY and CDR2 is SMNVEV (reference sequence). The CDR3 has 13 amino acids. V was trimmed by 6 bases and J by 2 bases, leaving 8 bases between them. The CDR3 spells CASRAIAYNEQFF. In DNA, the CDR3 is TGTGCCAGCAGGGCGATTGCCTACAATGAGCAGTTCTTC.

This clonotype came up many times. This chain connects TRBV7-2 to TRBJ1-6; D may be TRBD1 (6 bases). The CDR3 contains 14 residues. In germline, CDR1 is SGHTA, CDR2 FQGNSA. Trimming took 8 bases from V and 7 from J, leaving 15 bases between them. CDR3 nucleotide sequence: TGTGCCAGCGGGGAACAGGGAAGAAATTCACCCCTCCACTTT. Translating it yields CASGEQGRNSPLHF.

The chain combines TRBV6-6 with TRBJ2-3; the match to TRBD2 covers 8 bases. This CDR3 is built from 17 residues. The germline V gene has CDR1 MNHNY and CDR2 SVGAGI (reference sequence). The V gene end was trimmed by 4 bases and the J gene end by 5 bases; junction bases not matched to a gene: 14. In DNA form, the CDR3 reads TGTGCCAGCAGTTTTCCCGAGGAGCGGGAGATTCTAGATACGCAGTATTTT. Translated: CASSFPEEREILDTQYF.

This clonotype was detected many times. The CDR3 here is CASSYASGTGDTQYF. Here the CDR3 DNA reads TGTGCCAGCAGTTACGCTAGCGGGACCGGGGATACGCAGTATTTT. The V and J genes are TRBV6-5 and TRBJ2-3; 9 bases fit TRBD2. CDR3 length: 15 amino acids. CDR1 is MNHEY, CDR2 SVGAGI, per germline. The V and J ends lost 2 bases and 6 bases, in that order; junction bases with no gene match: 6.

The J gene is TRBJ1-1, the V gene TRBV6-2 or TRBV6-3; 7 bases are a match to TRBD1. This CDR3 contains 14 residues. Germline values: CDR1 MNHEY, CDR2 SVGEGT. The trim removed 10 bases at V and 1 base at J, leaving 9 bases unmatched. CDR3 nucleotide sequence: TGTGCCACATCCAAACAGGGGCAGAACACTGAAGCTTTCTTT. This gives the protein CATSKQGQNTEAFF.

In its sample, this clonotype was seen many times. V is TRBV4-1 and J is TRBJ2-2; possible D gene TRBD1, 5 bases. Germline values: CDR1 MGHRA, CDR2 YSYEKL. CDR3 length: 13 residues. V shed 4 bases and J shed 3 bases, with 6 bases lying between them. DNA of the CDR3: TGCGCCAGCAGCCCCAGGGACACCGGGGAGCTGTTTTTT. It yields the protein CASSPRDTGELFF.

The sample holds a few counts of this clonotype. The chain joins TRBV5-8 to TRBJ1-1; 8 nucleotides agree with TRBD1. The ends lost 4 bases at V and 1 base at J; junction bases unmatched: 3. Germline V gene data show CDR1 as SGHTS and CDR2 as YDEGEE. The CDR3 covers 14 residues. The CDR3 nucleotides read TGTGCCAGCAGCCACGGGACAGGGAACACTGAAGCTTTCTTT. It translates to CASSHGTGNTEAFF.

This chain uses TRBV6-5 with TRBJ2-3; 9 bases match TRBD1. The J segment lost 6 bases and the V segment lost 0 bases, leaving 4 bases of the junction unmatched. The CDR3 extends over 15 amino acids. Per germline, CDR1 MNHEY and CDR2 SVGAGI. The CDR3 DNA reads as TGTGCCAGCAGTTACTCCGGGGGACAGGGTGATACGCAGTATTTT. This sequence encodes CASSYSGGQGDTQYF.

The table lists this clonotype with a few counts. The chain carries TRBV12-3 or TRBV12-4 and TRBJ2-1, with 7 bases that match TRBD2. Unmatched junction bases numbered 5, after V lost 3 bases and J lost 0 bases. The CDR3 loop spans 16 amino acids. CDR3 sequence: CASSFLRGSSYNEQFF. DNA of the CDR3: TGTGCCAGCAGTTTTCTACGCGGGAGCTCCTACAATGAGCAGTTCTTC.

This chain links TRBV6-5 with TRBJ2-6; unclear D gene. Germline V lookup: CDR1 MNHEY, CDR2 SVGAGI. V was pared by 8 bases and J by 3 bases, with 2 bases between. This CDR3 comprises 11 residues. The CDR3 bases are TGTGCCAGCGGTGGGGCCAACGTCCTGACTTTC. It specifies CASGGANVLTF.

The V gene is TRBV11-1, the J gene TRBJ2-7, with D hard to call. Trimming left V 3 bases short and J 2 bases short, with 5 bases between. This CDR3 is 12 amino acids long. Germline V gene lookup returns CDR1 SGHAT and CDR2 FQDESV (reference sequence). The CDR3 nucleotides are TGTGCCAGCAGCTTGACCGCCTACGAGCAGTACGTC. This gives the protein CASSLTAYEQYV.

This clonotype was counted many times. The chain links TRBV12-3 or TRBV12-4 to TRBJ2-3; 13 bases fit TRBD2. The trim removed 2 bases at V and 4 bases at J, leaving 6 bases unmatched. This CDR3 spans 17 amino acids. CDR3 DNA: TGTGCCAGCAGTTTAAAAGGACTAGCGGGAGTGGCAGATACGCAGTATTTT. Encoded protein: CASSLKGLAGVADTQYF.

This clonotype was counted only a few times. The chain combines TRBV5-4 with TRBJ2-7; TRBD2 matches 10 bases. In germline, CDR1 is SGHNT, CDR2 YYREEE (reference sequence). The J segment lost 3 bases and the V segment lost 5 bases, leaving 14 bases of the junction unmatched. The CDR3 has 17 amino acids. The CDR3 loop is CASRPGTSGTAYYEQYF. CDR3 nucleotides: TGTGCCAGCAGGCCGGGCACTAGCGGGACTGCGTACTACGAGCAGTACTTC.

This clonotype appeared a few times. The chain uses TRBV4-2 and TRBJ2-2; a weak D match, TRBD1 (5 bases). Trimming pared 0 bases from V and 1 base from J, leaving 9 bases between. The CDR3 totals 16 residues. CDR1 is LGHNA and CDR2 is YNFKEQ in the germline V gene. The CDR3 protein is CASSQDKGMNTGELFF. In nucleotides, the CDR3 is TGTGCCAGCAGCCAAGATAAGGGGATGAACACCGGGGAGCTGTTTTTT.

V is TRBV30 and J is TRBJ2-1, with 8 bases lining up with TRBD2. Per germline, CDR1 GTSNPN and CDR2 SVGIG (reference sequence). The CDR3 contains 15 residues. Trimming took 1 base from V and 1 from J; bases not matched to a gene: 3. This CDR3 is CAWSGPGGSYNEQFF. The CDR3 DNA follows: TGTGCCTGGAGTGGGCCGGGGGGGTCCTACAATGAGCAGTTCTTC.

The V gene is TRBV7-2, the J gene TRBJ2-3, with 10 bases lining up with TRBD2. J gave up 1 base and V 2 bases, and 12 bases lay outside the gene matches. CDR1 and CDR2 (germline): SGHTA, FQGNSA. This CDR3 contains 19 residues. The CDR3 bases are TGTGCCAGCAGCTTACGGAGTCCTAGCGGGAGTTCGGGCACAGATACGCAGTATTTT. Translated: CASSLRSPSGSSGTDTQYF. The whole variable domain, filled in from reference TRBV7-2 and TRBJ2-3, reads GAGVSQSPSNKVTEKGKDVELRCDPISGHTALYWYRQSLGQGLEFLIYFQGNSAPDKSGLPSDRFSAERTGGSVSTLTIQRTQQEDSAVYLCASSLRSPSGSSGTDTQYFGPGTRLTVL.